This is a list of T cell receptor beta chains from one sample in a study of shared T cell receptors in the human thymus. Assay: immunoSEQ multiplex PCR; the TCRdb copy retains only in-frame clones and omits some. The data show 550,000 to 800,000 clones, with over 75% seen just once and about 0.011% held by the top ten. These same records also appear under a second study, on human thymus T cells.

The sample comprised thymocytes. The source is a girl under two years old with a congenital heart defect. The CDR3 runs from the conserved cysteine through the conserved F or W. D genes are given only for firm matches. Clone size is shown for a subset of rows, as once, few, many or a class of expanded clone.

V	size	J	D	CDR3	DNA
TRBV12-1	NA	TRBJ1-2	NA	CASSILFGTGVPGYGYTF	TGTGCCAGCAGCATCCTTTTTGGGACAGGGGTTCCTGGCTATGGCTACACCTTC
TRBV11-1	NA	TRBJ2-5	TRBD1	CASSPGQGETQYF	TGTGCCAGCAGCCCCGGACAGGGGGAGACCCAGTACTTC
TRBV6-1	few	TRBJ1-5	NA	CASSRDRNQPQHF	TGTGCCAGCAGCCGCGACAGGAATCAGCCCCAGCATTTT
TRBV5-6	NA	TRBJ1-2	NA	CASSLSDGLYGYTF	TGTGCCAGCAGCCTGTCCGACGGACTCTATGGCTACACCTTC
TRBV7-2	NA	TRBJ1-2	NA	CASSLEAGGEFYGYTF	TGTGCCAGCAGCTTAGAAGCGGGGGGCGAGTTCTATGGCTACACCTTC
TRBV27	NA	TRBJ1-2	NA	CASSSSTVNYGYTF	TGTGCCAGCAGTTCCTCGACAGTTAACTATGGCTACACCTTC
TRBV12-5	few	TRBJ1-1	NA	CASGTVPPPHTEAFF	TGTGCTAGTGGTACGGTCCCCCCTCCACACACTGAAGCTTTCTTT
TRBV28	NA	TRBJ2-2	NA	CASSPVVSNTGELFF	TGTGCCAGCAGTCCAGTCGTCTCCAACACCGGGGAGCTGTTTTTT
TRBV5-6	NA	TRBJ1-1	NA	CASSLWTVNTEAFF	TGTGCCAGCAGCTTGTGGACAGTTAACACTGAAGCTTTCTTT
TRBV4-3	NA	TRBJ1-2	NA	CASSQGGEGKTF	TGCGCCAGCAGCCAAGGGGGGGAGGGTAAAACCTTC
TRBV7-2	NA	TRBJ2-7	TRBD1	CASSNGQGKAYEQYF	TGTGCCAGCAGCAACGGACAGGGGAAGGCTTACGAGCAGTACTTC
TRBV4-1	NA	TRBJ2-1	TRBD2	CASSQSSGGANEQFF	TGCGCCAGCAGCCAATCTAGCGGGGGGGCCAATGAGCAGTTCTTC
TRBV6-1	NA	TRBJ2-5	NA	CASSRRQVSQYF	TGTGCCAGCAGTAGACGACAGGTATCCCAGTACTTC
TRBV4-1	few	TRBJ2-4	TRBD2	CASSQDGEGVKNIQYF	TGCGCCAGCAGCCAAGATGGGGAGGGTGTAAAAAACATTCAGTACTTC
TRBV7-3	NA	TRBJ1-1	NA	CASSLSGGTEAFF	TGTGCCAGCAGCTTAAGCGGGGGAACTGAAGCTTTCTTT
TRBV7-3	NA	TRBJ2-1	TRBD2	CASSLRGGRRNEQFF	TGTGCCAGCAGCTTAAGGGGGGGTCGACGGAATGAGCAGTTCTTC
TRBV7-9	once	TRBJ1-2	TRBD1	CASSSGTGVNYGYTF	TGTGCCAGCAGCTCCGGGACAGGGGTTAACTATGGCTACACCTTC
TRBV14	NA	TRBJ1-2	NA	CASSQEERGRQHLFYGYTF	TGTGCCAGCAGCCAAGAAGAGCGGGGGCGACAGCATTTGTTTTATGGCTACACCTTC
TRBV19	NA	TRBJ1-5	NA	CASSIGGGQPQHF	TGTGCCAGTAGCATCGGGGGTGGTCAGCCCCAGCATTTT
TRBV5-1	NA	TRBJ1-3	NA	CASSLYRASGNTIYF	TGCGCCAGCAGCTTGTACAGGGCCTCTGGAAACACCATATATTTT
TRBV19	NA	TRBJ1-6	TRBD1	CASSTRQGWNSPLHF	TGTGCCAGTAGTACCCGACAGGGATGGAATTCACCCCTCCACTTT
TRBV9	NA	TRBJ2-1	NA	CASSYLAGGPNEQFF	TGTGCCAGCAGCTATCTAGCCGGGGGTCCCAATGAGCAGTTCTTC
TRBV6-6	NA	TRBJ1-3	NA	CASSDGGPGNTIYF	TGTGCCAGCAGTGACGGAGGCCCTGGAAACACCATATATTTT
TRBV29-1	NA	TRBJ1-1	NA	CSVGKIGPTNTEAFF	TGCAGCGTTGGGAAGATTGGGCCGACGAACACTGAAGCTTTCTTT
TRBV27	NA	TRBJ2-3	NA	CASGATDTQYF	TGTGCCAGCGGGGCCACAGATACGCAGTATTTT
TRBV29-1	NA	TRBJ2-7	TRBD2	CSVEDLNGGGRYF	TGCAGCGTTGAAGATCTAAACGGGGGGGGAAGGTACTTC
TRBV4-1	NA	TRBJ1-2	NA	CASSQNREILYGYTF	TGCGCCAGCAGCCAAAACCGTGAGATCCTCTATGGCTACACCTTC
TRBV9	NA	TRBJ1-1	TRBD1	CASSVWGTGGAGTFF	TGTGCCAGCAGCGTATGGGGGACAGGGGGCGCCGGGACTTTCTTT
TRBV5-6	NA	TRBJ1-1	TRBD1	CASSPYRTGSNTEAFF	TGTGCCAGCAGCCCGTACCGGACAGGTTCAAACACTGAAGCTTTCTTT
TRBV27	NA	TRBJ1-2	NA	CASSMPRGHGYTF	TGTGCCAGCAGTATGCCGCGGGGGCATGGCTACACCTTC
TRBV27	once	TRBJ2-3	TRBD2	CASSRLAGLSTDTQYF	TGTGCCAGCAGTCGACTAGCGGGTCTTAGCACAGATACGCAGTATTTT